A selection of T cell receptor beta chains follows, all from one sample in a study of blood T cell repertoires in COVID-19. This table comes from immunoSEQ multiplex PCR, and its TCRdb copy is limited to in-frame clones, with some not included. The sample contains 60,000 to 85,000 clones, about 74% of which appear only once. The material sequenced was peripheral blood. Source of these receptors: a human donor with acute or convalescent COVID-19. The donor label of this sample is uncertain. CDR3s leave out the opening cysteine and the closing phenylalanine or tryptophan.

j_call v_call cdr3_aa
TRBJ1-6 TRBV4-1 ASSRQGNSPLH
TRBJ1-2 TRBV28 ASSPASGTDSWGYT
TRBJ1-5 TRBV24-1 ATSDPRQGVNQPQH
TRBJ2-7 TRBV28 ASSLGGGRAGEQY
TRBJ1-4 TRBV23-1 ASSQSKRQGGDEKLF
TRBJ1-3 TRBV9 ASSGTPLDRVIGNTIY
TRBJ1-2 TRBV9 ASSVDEGNSGYT
TRBJ2-7 TRBV6-6 ASRGQASYEQY
TRBJ1-5 TRBV5-5 ASSLAQTDNQPQH
TRBJ2-1 TRBV13 ASRIPTSGRAGEQF
TRBJ2-1 TRBV11-3 ASSASGNEQF
TRBJ2-2 TRBV19 ASGGRFTGELF
TRBJ1-3 TRBV30 AWSVLSGNTIY
TRBJ2-3 TRBV7-2 ASSPRTGGTDTQY
TRBJ1-5 TRBV10-1 ANLDRVNSNQPQH
TRBJ2-6 TRBV5-1 ASSPTSGVGANVLT
TRBJ1-5 TRBV19 ASSPQTGPPQH
TRBJ1-2 TRBV6-5 ASTREGYGYT
TRBJ1-3 TRBV2 ASSENRGTGHTIY
TRBJ1-2 TRBV27 ASKPWVGQGMRRSNYGYT
TRBJ2-1 TRBV7-8 ASRRSGEYNEQF
TRBJ1-2 TRBV6-5 ASSLGGNYGYT
TRBJ2-3 TRBV3-1/TRBV3-2 ASSRSRGPGTDTQY
TRBJ1-2 TRBV28 ASSSGRAYGYT
TRBJ2-3 TRBV5-1 ASSSDLGLAGNTDTQY
TRBJ2-3 TRBV24-1 ATSEAADTQY
TRBJ1-2 TRBV28 ASSLLQGGGYGYT
TRBJ2-1 TRBV5-4 ASSLEQGENEQF
TRBJ1-1 TRBV5-6 ASSFLRGLGNTEAF
TRBJ1-6 TRBV30 AWREGKGNSPLH
TRBJ2-5 TRBV5-1 ASSTGLAGQETQY
TRBJ1-1 TRBV4-2 ASSQERGQAEAF
TRBJ1-4 TRBV12-3/TRBV12-4 ASSPTGGEKLF
TRBJ1-2 TRBV7-9 ASSLAGPNYGYT
TRBJ1-5 TRBV3-1/TRBV3-2 ASSWGTGNQPQH
TRBJ2-5 TRBV7-2 ASSPGPNKGETQY
TRBJ1-6 TRBV6-2/TRBV6-3 ASSYRTGGTEPLH
TRBJ1-4 TRBV15 ATSSDFTGGNEKLF
TRBJ2-2 TRBV19 ASKAGGPRTTGELF
TRBJ2-3 TRBV5-5 ASSSHPRTGRDTQY
TRBJ1-4 TRBV18 ASSPGARGDEKLF